The next 21 T cell receptor beta chains were all read from a single sample in a study of T cells in Graves' hyperthyroidism and ophthalmopathy. Template material for amplifying TCR beta CDR3 regions consisted of RNA transcripts. The TCR CDR3 was amplified in a first-round RT-PCR using the HTBI primer set. TCRdb reanalysed the multiplex PCR reads using MiXCR and keeps one entry per CDR3 protein. Of some 340,000 distinct CDR3 sequences listed, approximately 13% were seen once; the top ten hold about 37%. Source material: blood. Receptor source: a woman between 35 and 50 years old with Graves' ophthalmopathy.

This clonotype was recorded a few times. This CDR3 reads CASSDAGNTDTQYF. The CDR3 nucleotides read TGTGCCAGCAGCGATGCGGGGAACACAGATACGCAGTATTTT. This chain uses TRBV5-4 with TRBJ2-3; perhaps TRBD2 as D (6 bases). Germline loops: CDR1 SGHNT, CDR2 YYREEE (reference sequence). CDR3 length: 14 amino acids. The ends were cut back, 4 bases at V and 2 bases at J, with 11 bases in the middle. The whole variable domain, filled in from reference TRBV5-4 and TRBJ2-3, reads ETGVTQSPTHLIKTRGQQVTLRCSSQSGHNTVSWYQQALGQGPQFIFQYYREEENGRGNFPPRFSGLQFPNYSSELNVNALELDDSALYLCASSDAGNTDTQYFGPGTRLTVL.

This clonotype came up many times. The chain combines TRBV11-3 with TRBJ1-2; 8 bases line up with TRBD1. Germline trimming cut 4 bases from V and 1 base from J; bases unmatched to any gene: 17. The CDR3 loop spans 19 amino acids. Germline lookup yields CDR1 SGHNT and CDR2 YENEEA. The CDR3 protein is CASSSPYPDREQVNYGYTF. For the CDR3, the DNA is TGTGCCAGCAGCTCCCCATACCCGGACAGGGAACAGGTTAACTATGGCTACACCTTC.

This clonotype occurred a few times. Relative to the germline gene, one junction end is altered; a read error may explain this. The chain carries TRBV7-7 and TRBJ2-2; D is uncertain. CDR3 size: 14 residues. CDR1 is SSHAT and CDR2 is FNYEAQ in the germline V gene (reference sequence). The CDR3 region is CASSLAMNTGELFF. CDR3 nucleotide sequence: TGTGCTAGCAGCTTGGCAATGAACACCGGGGAGCTGTTTTTT. Full variable domain (rest looked up from reference TRBV7-7 and TRBJ2-2): GAGVSQSPRYKVTKRGQDVTLRCDPISSHATLYWYQQALGQGPEFLTYFNYEAQPDKSGLPSDRFSAERPEGSISTLTIQRTEQRDSAMYRCASSLAMNTGELFFGEGSRLTVL.

This clonotype has more than one count but fewer than ten. The chain recombines TRBV30 with TRBJ2-1; 10 bases map to TRBD2. The ends lost 1 base at V and 8 bases at J; junction bases unmatched: 14. Germline CDR1 reads GTSNPN; CDR2 reads SVGIG (reference sequence). The CDR3 extends over 17 amino acids. As DNA, the CDR3 is TGTGCCTGGAGTGGCCACCCTCGTGCTAGCGGGAGTTATGAGCAGTTCTTC. Residues: CAWSGHPRASGSYEQFF.

In its sample, this clonotype was seen many times. The chain employs TRBV28 and TRBJ2-1, with TRBD2 as a possible D gene (6 bases). Germline V gene lookup returns CDR1 MDHEN and CDR2 SYDVKM. The CDR3 totals 15 residues. Trimming took 6 bases from V and 2 from J, leaving 14 bases between them. This CDR3 is CASSPARGTYNEQFF. The CDR3 coding sequence is TGTGCCAGCAGCCCCGCTCGGGGGACCTACAATGAGCAGTTCTTC.

This sequence joins TRBV20-1 and TRBJ2-7, with TRBD2 identical over 14 bases. Germline-derived CDR1 and CDR2 are DFQATT and SNEGSKA (reference sequence). This CDR3 spans 17 amino acids. With 5 bases clipped from V and 6 bases from J, the junction kept 15 bases outside the gene matches. The DNA of the CDR3 is TGCAGTGCTCCCTCAAGGGGGACTAGCGGGAGATCAGGCGAGCAGTACTTC. It yields the protein CSAPSRGTSGRSGEQYF.

This sequence joins TRBV11-1 and TRBJ2-1; the D is unclear. Between the trimmed V and J ends, which lost 5 bases and 4 bases, there was a span of 15 bases. The germline gives CDR1 SGHAT, CDR2 FQDESV (reference sequence). The CDR3 contains 15 residues. The CDR3 DNA reads as TGTGCCAGCAGCGCGCAGGCCGAAATATACAATGAGCAGTTCTTC. It specifies CASSAQAEIYNEQFF.

Regarding this clonotype: This may be a read error: a much more frequent sequence differs by one nucleotide. In this CDR3 the conserved last residue, phenylalanine or tryptophan, is missing, so a read error is likely. The chain employs TRBV28 and TRBJ2-2; unclear D gene. The V gene's germline CDR1 is MDHEN and CDR2 SYDVKM. This CDR3 contains 15 residues. V was shortened by 3 bases and J by 4 bases, with 12 bases between the two germline ends. The CDR3 nucleotides read TGTGCCAGCAGTTTGTGGGATATGGGCACCGGGGAGCTGTTTTCT. The encoded protein is CASSLWDMGTGELFS.

The chain links TRBV12-5 to TRBJ2-1; D is perhaps TRBD2 (7 bases). Germline V gene lookup returns CDR1 LGHNT and CDR2 FRNRAP. The CDR3 runs 17 residues. Trimming took off 2 bases at V and 8 bases at J, with 22 bases between the two ends. The CDR3 DNA reads as TGTGCTAGTGGTTTGAAACCTGGCGGGGGCTACCTTCATGAGCAGTTCTTC. Its protein is CASGLKPGGGYLHEQFF.

This clonotype has more than one count but fewer than ten. A clone one base away is much larger, so this may be a read error. The chain uses TRBV12-3 or TRBV12-4 and TRBJ1-1; D not certain. The CDR3 is made up of 13 amino acids. The V end was cut by 7 bases, the J end by 1 base, with 10 bases between. The CDR3 DNA sequence: TGTGCCAGCATACTAGACTGGAACACTGAAGCTTTCTTT. Translated, it gives CASILDWNTEAFF.

This clonotype was seen at least ten times. The J gene is TRBJ1-3, the V gene TRBV5-1; D possibly corresponds to TRBD1 (6 bases). This CDR3 contains 16 residues. Germline V lookup: CDR1 SGHRS, CDR2 YFSETQ. Trimming shortened V by 0 bases and J by 4 bases, and 14 bases separated the two germline ends. This chain's CDR3 is CASSLALNRDGNTIYF. The CDR3 nucleotides are TGCGCCAGCAGCTTGGCCCTGAACAGGGACGGAAACACCATATATTTT.

The table lists this clonotype with a few counts. The chain combines TRBV29-1 with TRBJ2-1; TRBD2 agrees at 11 bases. Germline values: CDR1 SQVTM, CDR2 ANQGSEA. The CDR3 length is 19 residues. The trim removed 2 bases at V and 3 bases at J, leaving 15 bases unmatched. The CDR3 DNA sequence: TGCAGCGTTGAACCTGAGAGGGATGGAGGACTAGCGGGCTACAATGAGCAGTTCTTC. This translates into CSVEPERDGGLAGYNEQFF.

J is TRBJ2-3 and V is TRBV2; tentatively, D is TRBD1 (5 bases). The CDR3 sequence is 13 residues long. CDR1 and CDR2 (germline): SNHLY, FYNNEI. Trimming stripped 4 bases from V and 5 bases from J, with 10 bases between. The CDR3 nucleotides are TGTGCCAGCAGTGGACAGTACGGAGATACGCAGTATTTT. Residues: CASSGQYGDTQYF.

The table lists this clonotype with many counts. The rearrangement joins TRBV12-5 to TRBJ2-1, with D perhaps matching TRBD1 (5 bases). Germline V gene lookup returns CDR1 LGHNT and CDR2 FRNRAP. Trimming cost V 4 bases and J 0 bases, with 10 bases left between them. This CDR3 contains 15 residues. The CDR3 nucleotides are TGTGCTAGTGGTTCACAGGTTAGCTCCTACAATGAGCAGTTCTTC. It specifies CASGSQVSSYNEQFF.

The chain is built from TRBV6-9 and TRBJ1-6; possible D gene TRBD1, 5 bases. Germline V gene lookup returns CDR1 MNHGY and CDR2 SVAAGI. The V end was cut by 3 bases, the J end by 8 bases, with 11 bases between. There are 14 residues in the CDR3. The CDR3 region has the DNA TGTGCCAGCAGTTACAGGGTCAATTATTCACCCCTCCACTTT. Translated: CASSYRVNYSPLHF.

This clonotype was seen repeatedly, ten times or more. The chain has TRBV5-8 and TRBJ2-7; 8 bases are a match to TRBD1. Looked up from germline, CDR1 is SGHTS and CDR2 is YDEGEE. This CDR3 is built from 15 residues. The ends lost 4 bases at V and 2 bases at J; junction bases unmatched: 8. The CDR3 coding sequence is TGTGCCAGCAGCCGTGCTGCGACAGGGGCCTACGAGCAGTACTTC. Protein sequence: CASSRAATGAYEQYF.

This clonotype was counted ten times or more. The genes are TRBV7-2 and TRBJ2-1, with 12 nucleotides matching TRBD2. The CDR3 is 16 residues long. The junction had 7 bases not matched to a gene; V was cut back by 3 bases and J by 7 bases. The V gene's germline CDR1 is SGHTA and CDR2 FQGNSA. CDR3 sequence: CASSFRGLAGTNEQFF. In nucleotides, the CDR3 is TGTGCCAGCAGCTTCAGAGGACTAGCGGGAACTAATGAGCAGTTCTTC.

The chain has TRBV29-1 and TRBJ1-1; a weak D match, TRBD1 (5 bases). Per germline, CDR1 SQVTM and CDR2 ANQGSEA. V shed 5 bases and J shed 12 bases, with 22 bases lying between them. The CDR3 runs to 13 residues. The CDR3 spells CSVLAGGSRPPFF. The CDR3, as DNA: TGCAGCGTTTTGGCGGGGGGATCTCGACCACCTTTCTTT.

This clonotype was seen only a few times. The chain employs TRBV28 and TRBJ1-1; D might be TRBD1 (6 bases). The CDR3 has 15 amino acids. Trimming took 2 bases from V and 10 from J, leaving 20 bases between them. Germline-derived CDR1 and CDR2 are MDHEN and SYDVKM. The CDR3 is CASSLLSVAGEGAFF. The CDR3 DNA is TGTGCCAGCAGTTTACTCTCCGTGGCAGGGGAGGGAGCTTTCTTT.

This clonotype was detected a few times. V is TRBV29-1 and J is TRBJ2-7; D may be TRBD1 (6 bases). The germline V and J ends were trimmed by 0 bases and 3 bases, with 15 bases remaining between them. The CDR3 extends over 15 amino acids. In germline, CDR1 is SQVTM, CDR2 ANQGSEA. Here the CDR3 DNA reads TGCAGCGTTGAAGATCAAGGACAGCCGAACTACGAGCAGTACTTC. It translates to CSVEDQGQPNYEQYF.

This clonotype was counted ten times or more. V gene TRBV5-1 combines with J gene TRBJ2-3; maybe TRBD1 (6 bases). Per the germline V gene, CDR1 is SGHRS and CDR2 is YFSETQ. Trimming removed 3 bases at V and 0 bases at J, with 8 bases between. The CDR3 extends over 14 amino acids. Here the CDR3 DNA reads TGCGCCAGCAGCTGGACAGTGAGCACAGATACGCAGTATTTT. Its translation is CASSWTVSTDTQYF. Drawing the rest from reference TRBV5-1 and TRBJ2-3, the complete variable domain is KAGVTQTPRYLIKTRGQQVTLSCSPISGHRSVSWYQQTPGQGLQFLFEYFSETQRNKGNFPGRFSGRQFSNSRSEMNVSTLELGDSALYLCASSWTVSTDTQYFGPGTRLTVL.